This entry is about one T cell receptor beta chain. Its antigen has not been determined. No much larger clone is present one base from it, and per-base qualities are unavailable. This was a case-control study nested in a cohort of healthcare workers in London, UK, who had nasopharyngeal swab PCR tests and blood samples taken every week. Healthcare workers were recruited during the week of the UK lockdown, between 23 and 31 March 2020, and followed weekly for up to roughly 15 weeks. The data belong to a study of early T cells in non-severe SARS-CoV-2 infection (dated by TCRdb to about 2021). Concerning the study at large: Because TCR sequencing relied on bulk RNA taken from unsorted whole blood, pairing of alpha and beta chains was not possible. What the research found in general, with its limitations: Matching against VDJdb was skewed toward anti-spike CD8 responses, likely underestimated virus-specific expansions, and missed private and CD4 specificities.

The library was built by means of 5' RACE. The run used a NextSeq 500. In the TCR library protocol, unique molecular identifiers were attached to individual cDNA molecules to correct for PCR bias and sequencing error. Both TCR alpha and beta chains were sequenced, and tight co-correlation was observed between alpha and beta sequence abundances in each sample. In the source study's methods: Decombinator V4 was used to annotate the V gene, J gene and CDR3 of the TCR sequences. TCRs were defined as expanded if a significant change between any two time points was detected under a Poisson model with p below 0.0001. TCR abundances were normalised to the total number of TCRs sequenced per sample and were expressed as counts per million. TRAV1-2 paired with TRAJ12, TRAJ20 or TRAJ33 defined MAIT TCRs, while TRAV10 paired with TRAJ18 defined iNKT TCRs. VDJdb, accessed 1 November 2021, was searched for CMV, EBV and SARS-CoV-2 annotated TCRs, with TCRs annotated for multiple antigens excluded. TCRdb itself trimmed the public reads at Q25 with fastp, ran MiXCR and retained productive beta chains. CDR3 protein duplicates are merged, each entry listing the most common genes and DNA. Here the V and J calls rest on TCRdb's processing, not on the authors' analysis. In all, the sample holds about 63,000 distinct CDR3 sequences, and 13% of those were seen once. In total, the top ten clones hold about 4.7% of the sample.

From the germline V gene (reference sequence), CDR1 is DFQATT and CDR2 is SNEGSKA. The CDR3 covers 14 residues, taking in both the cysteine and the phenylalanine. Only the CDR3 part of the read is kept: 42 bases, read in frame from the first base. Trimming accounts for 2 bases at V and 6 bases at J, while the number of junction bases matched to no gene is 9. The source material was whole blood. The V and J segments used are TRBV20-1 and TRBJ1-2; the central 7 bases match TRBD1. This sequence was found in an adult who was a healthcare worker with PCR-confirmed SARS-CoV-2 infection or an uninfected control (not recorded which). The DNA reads TGCAGTGCTAGAAGGCCAGGGGGAGATAATGGCTACACCTTC. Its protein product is CSARRPGGDNGYTF.